The present entry profiles one TCR beta chain with its context. The CDR3 length is 13 residues. V was pared by 3 bases and J by 1 base, with 6 bases between. Germline values: CDR1 LNHDA, CDR2 SQIVND (reference sequence). This sample is drawn from a study of blood T cell repertoires in COVID-19. The method was immunoSEQ multiplex PCR; TCRdb's version includes in-frame clones alone and lacks a portion of them. The sample shows roughly 40,000 clones, around four fifths of them seen only once. The TCR was taken from an elderly woman with active or convalescent COVID-19. Material for sequencing was peripheral blood. This rearrangement joins TRBV19 to TRBJ1-1; D possibly corresponds to TRBD1 (5 bases). The CDR3 sequence is CASSIDRNTEAFF. The DNA for the CDR3 is TGTGCCAGTAGTATCGACAGGAACACTGAAGCTTTCTTT.